This record covers a single TCR beta chain. The source of the sample is a study of T cells in localized non-small cell lung cancer. The CDR3 is made up of 14 amino acids. The V end was cut by 4 bases, the J end by 3 bases, with 14 bases between. Germline V lookup: CDR1 SGHNT, CDR2 YYREEE (reference sequence). This table comes from immunoSEQ multiplex PCR, and its TCRdb copy is limited to in-frame clones, with some not included. The sample contains tens of thousands of clones, over 85% of which appear only once. Sample: peripheral blood, taken before any cancer treatment. The TCR was taken from an older female donor with stage I lung adenocarcinoma. The chain recombines TRBV5-4 with TRBJ2-7; D might be TRBD1 (6 bases). The CDR3, as DNA: TGTGCCAGCAGCGTAACGACAGGACGCTACGAGCAGTACTTC. It translates to CASSVTTGRYEQYF.